This T cell receptor beta chain was captured in a study of T cells in Graves' hyperthyroidism and ophthalmopathy. Uncontrolled infection, other autoimmune disease, pregnancy and lactation each barred patients from inclusion. The PBMCs were taken from more than 8 ml of fresh peripheral blood. CDR1 and CDR2 from the germline V gene are MNHNS and SASEGT. The CDR3 loop spans 13 amino acids. The V end was cut by 9 bases, the J end by 5 bases, with 13 bases between. Researchers amplified the TCR beta CDR3 regions from RNA transcripts. HTBI primers were the set used in a first-round RT-PCR of the TCR CDR3. TCRdb analysed the multiplex PCR reads with MiXCR anew, one entry per CDR3 protein. Of fewer than 900,000 distinct CDR3 sequences in the sample, 18% were seen once. This clonotype has a handful of counts.

The material sequenced was blood. The receptor's source is a woman aged 45-65 years with Graves' hyperthyroidism that later progressed to Graves' ophthalmopathy. This chain joins TRBV6-1 and TRBJ2-2; D is possibly TRBD1 (5 bases). The CDR3 DNA reads as TGTGCCAGTAAACAGGCCGGAACCGGGGAGCTGTTTTTT. Protein: CASKQAGTGELFF.